These T cell receptor beta chains were read from a single sample in a study of T cells in Graves' hyperthyroidism and ophthalmopathy. A single record per CDR3 protein comes from TCRdb applying MiXCR to the multiplex PCR reads. The profile shows more than 350,000 distinct CDR3 sequences, more than 13% of them singletons. Sequencing was performed on blood. The receptors come from a woman aged 30 to 39 with Graves' hyperthyroidism. Each CDR3 is given with its conserved first and last residue. Fields, in order: D gene, J gene, clone size, V gene, CDR3 protein, CDR3 DNA. D genes are given only for firm matches. For some rows the clone size is stated as once, few or many, or as a class when expanded; others skip it.

TRBD2,TRBJ2-1,.,TRBV24-1,CATSDRTSGSYNEQFF,TGTGCCACCAGTGATCGGACTAGCGGGAGCTACAATGAGCAGTTCTTC
.,TRBJ2-5,few,TRBV6-2/TRBV6-3,CASSRKMPGGQETQYF,TGTGCCAGCAGCCGAAAAATGCCAGGGGGGCAAGAGACCCAGTACTTC
TRBD2,TRBJ2-3,.,TRBV19,CASKGGSGKPSTDTQYF,TGTGCCAGTAAAGGGGGTAGCGGGAAGCCTAGCACAGATACGCAGTATTTT
.,TRBJ2-7,.,TRBV18,CASSPGSISYEQHF,TGTGCCAGCTCACCAGGTTCGATCTCCTACGAGCAGCACTTC
.,TRBJ2-1,few,TRBV12-3/TRBV12-4,CASRPLGGNEQFF,TGTGCCAGCAGGCCCTTGGGGGGCAATGAGCAGTTCTTC
TRBD1,TRBJ1-2,.,TRBV29-1,CSVATGAYGYTF,TGCAGCGTCGCCACAGGGGCCTATGGCTACACCTTC
.,TRBJ2-7,.,TRBV9,CASSVVADVSYEQYF,TGTGCCAGCAGCGTAGTGGCAGACGTCTCCTACGAGCAGTACTTC
TRBD2,TRBJ2-7,many,TRBV12-3/TRBV12-4,CASSLGREGNEQYF,TGTGCCAGCAGTTTGGGCCGGGAGGGGAACGAGCAGTACTTC
TRBD2,TRBJ2-3,many,TRBV7-8,CASSLAAGLAGATDTQYF,TGTGCCAGCAGCTTAGCCGCAGGGCTAGCGGGGGCCACAGATACGCAGTATTTT
TRBD2,TRBJ2-1,many,TRBV12-3/TRBV12-4,CASTGLADYNEQFF,TGTGCCAGCACGGGACTAGCGGACTACAATGAGCAGTTCTTC
.,TRBJ1-3,few,TRBV20-1,CSARGTPQTEGNTIYF,TGCAGTGCTAGAGGGACACCCCAGACGGAAGGAAACACCATATATTTT
.,TRBJ2-3,many,TRBV6-1,CASTSPNTDTQYF,TGTGCCAGCACTAGCCCCAACACAGATACGCAGTATTTT
TRBD1,TRBJ2-7,few,TRBV29-1,CSAYGTGGSYEQYF,TGCAGCGCATATGGGACAGGGGGGTCCTACGAGCAGTACTTC
TRBD1,TRBJ2-7,many,TRBV5-1,CASSSRTGGYEQYF,TGCGCCAGCAGCTCTCGGACAGGGGGTTACGAGCAGTACTTC
.,TRBJ2-1,many,TRBV2,CASSDIALEAEQFF,TGTGCCAGCAGTGATATTGCACTGGAAGCTGAGCAGTTCTTC